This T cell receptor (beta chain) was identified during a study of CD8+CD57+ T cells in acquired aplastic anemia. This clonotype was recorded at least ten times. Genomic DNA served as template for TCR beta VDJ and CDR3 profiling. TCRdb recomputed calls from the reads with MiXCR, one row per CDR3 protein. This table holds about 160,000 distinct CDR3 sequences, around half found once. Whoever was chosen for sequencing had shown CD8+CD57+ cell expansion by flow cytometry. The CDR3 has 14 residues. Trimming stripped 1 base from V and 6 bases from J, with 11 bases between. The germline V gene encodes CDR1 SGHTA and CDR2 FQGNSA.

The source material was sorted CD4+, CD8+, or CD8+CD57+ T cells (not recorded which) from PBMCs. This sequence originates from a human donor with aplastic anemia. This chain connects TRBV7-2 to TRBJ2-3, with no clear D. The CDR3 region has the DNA TGTGCCAGCAGCTTAGGACCGCGGAAGGATACGCAGTATTTT. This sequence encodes CASSLGPRKDTQYF.